Each of the 11 T cell receptor beta chains below was sequenced from the same sample in a study of T cells in Graves' hyperthyroidism and ophthalmopathy. Amplified TCR beta CDR3 regions derived from RNA transcripts. In the first-round RT-PCR of the TCR CDR3, the HTBI primer set was used. MiXCR was run by TCRdb on the multiplex PCR reads, yielding one entry per CDR3 protein. This sample carries approximately 700,000 distinct CDR3 sequences, 16% of them seen once, and the ten largest clones take over 7.5%. The sample comprised blood. The receptors were sampled from a man younger than 35 with Graves' hyperthyroidism.

This clonotype was seen at least ten times. The chain recombines TRBV12-3 or TRBV12-4 with TRBJ1-2; 10 bases agree with TRBD1. V shed 2 bases and J 7 bases; nucleotides not matched to a gene: 4. The CDR3 is 14 amino acids. CDR3: CASSLKGTGAGYTF. The CDR3, as DNA: TGTGCCAGCAGTTTAAAGGGGACAGGGGCTGGCTACACCTTC.

The table lists this clonotype with a few counts. The chain couples TRBV7-6 to TRBJ1-6, with no clear D. This CDR3 spans 13 amino acids. V lost 8 bases, J lost 0 bases, and 5 bases lay in between. Per germline, CDR1 SGHVS and CDR2 FNYEAQ. CDR3: CASGSSYNSPLHF. The CDR3 DNA reads TGTGCCAGCGGAAGCTCCTATAATTCACCCCTCCACTTT.

The rearrangement links TRBV6-2 or TRBV6-3 to TRBJ2-3; the D is unclear. Germline values: CDR1 MNHEY, CDR2 SVGEGT. With 2 bases removed from V and 6 bases from J, the gap between germline ends came to 9 bases. The CDR3 spans 13 residues. The CDR3 DNA reads TGTGCCAGCAGTTACCCTGGGGTGGATACGCAGTATTTT. Protein product: CASSYPGVDTQYF.

The sample holds many counts of this clonotype. The J gene is TRBJ2-7, the V gene TRBV18; TRBD1 is a possible D gene (6 bases). From germline, CDR1 is KGHSH and CDR2 LQKENI. V was shortened by 4 bases and J by 3 bases, with 10 bases between the two germline ends. The CDR3 is made up of 13 amino acids. The chain's CDR3 is CASSLGQYYEQYF. CDR3 sequence (DNA): TGTGCCAGCTCACTTGGACAGTACTACGAGCAGTACTTC.

There are many counts of this clonotype. This CDR3 reads CASSSGWGTRASYNEQFF. As DNA, the CDR3 is TGTGCCAGCAGCTCCGGGTGGGGGACTAGGGCTTCCTACAATGAGCAGTTCTTC. The gene calls are TRBV7-6 and TRBJ2-1; 8 nucleotides match TRBD2. Germline loops: CDR1 SGHVS, CDR2 FNYEAQ. This CDR3 is built from 18 residues. The trim removed 4 bases at V and 1 base at J, leaving 12 bases unmatched.

In this sample, this clonotype turned up a few times. The chain links TRBV29-1 to TRBJ2-5, with 11 bases lining up with TRBD2. J was trimmed by 7 bases and V by 1 base; bases with no gene match: 11. CDR1 SQVTM and CDR2 ANQGSEA come from the germline V gene. The CDR3 has 16 residues. In DNA form, the CDR3 reads TGCAGCGTTGAAGCAGGTTTACTAGCGGGAGCTGGGACCCAGTACTTC. Translating it yields CSVEAGLLAGAGTQYF. Combining the CDR3 with reference TRBV29-1 and TRBJ2-5 gives the whole variable domain SAVISQKPSRDICQRGTSLTIQCQVDSQVTMMFWYRQQPGQSLTLIATANQGSEATYESGFVIDKFPISRPNLTFSTLTVSNMSPEDSSIYLCSVEAGLLAGAGTQYFGPGTRLLVL.

The chain recombines TRBV5-4 with TRBJ1-6; tentatively, D is TRBD1 (6 bases). The length of the CDR3 is 14 residues. Germline V CDR1 and CDR2: SGHNT, YYREEE (reference sequence). The germline V and J ends were trimmed by 2 bases and 10 bases, with 13 bases remaining between them. This CDR3 is CASSFREGGSPLHF. The CDR3 region has the DNA TGTGCCAGCAGCTTTAGAGAGGGGGGATCACCCCTCCACTTT. Using reference TRBV5-4 and TRBJ1-6 for the parts outside the CDR3, the full variable domain is ETGVTQSPTHLIKTRGQQVTLRCSSQSGHNTVSWYQQALGQGPQFIFQYYREEENGRGNFPPRFSGLQFPNYSSELNVNALELDDSALYLCASSFREGGSPLHFGNGTRLTVT.

This clonotype was detected many times. The gene calls are TRBV20-1 and TRBJ2-1, with a weak D call TRBD1 (5 bases). Trimming cost V 1 base and J 6 bases, with 10 bases left between them. The CDR3 is 13 amino acids. The germline gives CDR1 DFQATT, CDR2 SNEGSKA (reference sequence). The CDR3 DNA reads as TGCAGTGCTAGAGGTGACAGAGCCAATGAGCAGTTCTTC. It yields the protein CSARGDRANEQFF.

This clonotype has ten or more counts. The rearrangement links TRBV27 to TRBJ2-3; no reliable D call. Trimming cost V 7 bases and J 0 bases, with 5 bases left between them. The CDR3 is 12 amino acids. Germline CDR1 is MNHEY and CDR2 is SMNVEV (reference sequence). The DNA for the CDR3 is TGTGCCAGCACCTCGAGCACAGATACGCAGTATTTT. Protein product: CASTSSTDTQYF.

This clonotype came up a few times. V usage is TRBV6-2 or TRBV6-3 and J usage is TRBJ1-1; possibly TRBD1 for D (6 bases). Trimming removed 6 bases from V and 10 bases from J, with 15 bases in between. Per germline, CDR1 MNHEY and CDR2 SVGEGT. This CDR3 has 12 residues. The DNA of the CDR3 is TGTGCCAGCAGCACCCTCGGACAGCCAGCTTTCTTT. It yields the protein CASSTLGQPAFF.

Notes on this clonotype: A much larger clone differs by one base, so this may be a read error. This chain uses TRBV12-3 or TRBV12-4 with TRBJ1-2, with 7 bases matching TRBD1. Trimming removed 0 bases from V and 4 bases from J; junction bases left unmatched: 8. The CDR3 has 16 residues. DNA of the CDR3: TGTGCCAGCAGTTTAGCGCGAAGGGGGCAGTGCTATGGCTACACCTTC. This codes for CASSLARRGQCYGYTF.